The sequence of this TCR beta chain was determined in a study of blood T cells in healthy people across ages. The CDR3 contains 15 residues. Sample-barcoded 5' priming and a J-beta primer mix drove a second PCR of roughly 7 to 11 cycles. TCRdb analysed the 5' RACE reads with MiXCR anew, one entry per CDR3 protein. Of just under 900,000 distinct CDR3 sequences detected, 29% appear once; the ten largest clones hold 17%. The rearrangement joins TRBV21-1 to TRBJ2-5; the table names TRBD1, a call not compared with the DNA. TRBV21-1 is marked as a pseudogene. The origin of this receptor is a woman of 80 years or more in good health. Sequencing was done on a sample of blood. CDR3 region: CASSKARTVIETQYF. In DNA, the CDR3 is TGTGCCAGCAGCAAAGCTCGGACAGTCATAGAGACCCAGTACTTC.